These T cell receptor beta chains were read from a single sample in a study of response to subunit inactivated influenza vaccine. TCRdb itself ran the RT-PCR reads through MiXCR, one entry per CDR3 protein. Among hundreds of thousands of distinct CDR3 sequences listed, just over 20% were seen once. The sequenced sample was PBMCs from blood, obtained about 19 months after vaccination. All receptors come from a man in his fifties or sixties who received an inactivated influenza vaccine. Both conserved end residues are part of each CDR3.

v_gene	j_gene	CDR3aa
TRBV20-1	TRBJ1-2	CSAKGGNYGYTF
TRBV12-3/TRBV12-4	TRBJ2-7	CASSFATSPSEQYF
TRBV2	TRBJ1-6	CASSGGTGDHNSPLHF
TRBV5-1	TRBJ1-4	CASSLAGGREEKLFF
TRBV30	TRBJ1-1	CAWSVSGVDTEAFF
TRBV5-1	TRBJ2-7	CASSLEASLSSYEQYF
TRBV2	TRBJ1-2	CASSRTGGRSYTF
TRBV7-2	TRBJ2-2	CASGPDTGELFF
TRBV5-1	TRBJ1-2	CASSLDRGVGYTF
TRBV9	TRBJ2-3	CASSEPRGGGTTDTQYF
TRBV7-2	TRBJ2-1	CASTSQVSSYNEQFF
TRBV2	TRBJ2-1	CASRSGRNPYNEQFF
TRBV19	TRBJ2-5	CASSGREGETQYF
TRBV20-1	TRBJ2-7	CSGVGTGTSYEQYF
TRBV4-2	TRBJ2-7	CASSQGYSDTYEQYF
TRBV6-1	TRBJ1-1	CASRQGQMNTEAFF
TRBV7-9	TRBJ1-4	CASNRGAPAGGEKLFF